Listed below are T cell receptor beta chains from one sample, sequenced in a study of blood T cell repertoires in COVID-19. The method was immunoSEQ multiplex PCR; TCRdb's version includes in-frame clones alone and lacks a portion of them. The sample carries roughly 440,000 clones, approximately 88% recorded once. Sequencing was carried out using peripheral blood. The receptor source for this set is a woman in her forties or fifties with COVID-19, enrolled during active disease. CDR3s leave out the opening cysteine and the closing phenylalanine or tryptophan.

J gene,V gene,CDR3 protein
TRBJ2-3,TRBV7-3,ASSLLSGTDTQY
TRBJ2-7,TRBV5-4,ASSLYGYEQY
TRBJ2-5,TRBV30,AWTQEAGQTQY
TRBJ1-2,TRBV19,ASRQGYGYT
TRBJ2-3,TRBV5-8,ASSPNRDTQY
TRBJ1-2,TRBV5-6,ASSLGDSLNYGYT
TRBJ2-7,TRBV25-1,ASRERGGLRHEQY
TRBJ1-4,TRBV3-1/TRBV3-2,ASSQLGQGGEKLF
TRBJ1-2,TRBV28,ASSLGQLYGYT
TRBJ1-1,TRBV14,ASSRDRGPGTEAF
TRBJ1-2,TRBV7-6,ASSLELTGSNYGYT
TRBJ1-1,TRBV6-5,ASSSGGRGVAEAF
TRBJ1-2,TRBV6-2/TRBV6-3,ASSLAGYLNYGYT
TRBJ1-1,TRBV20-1,SASSVNTEAF
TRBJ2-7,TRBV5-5,ASSLAGEFYEQY
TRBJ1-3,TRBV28,ASKPGGQGGNTIY
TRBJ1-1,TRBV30,AWSATTGSTEAF
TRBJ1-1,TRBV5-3,ARSLAGRANTEAF
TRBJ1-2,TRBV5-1,ASSLDTGGYGYT
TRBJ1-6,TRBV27,ASSLGQGDRALH
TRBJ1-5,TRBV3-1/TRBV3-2,ASSQSPFQPQH
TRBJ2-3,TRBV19,ASNLGLTSTDTQY
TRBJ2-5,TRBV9,ASSPHPTSGVPGTQY
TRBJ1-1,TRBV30,AWSGGQDTEAF
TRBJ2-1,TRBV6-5,ASSYTAGGTYNEQF
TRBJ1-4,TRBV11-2,ASSPDSSHEKLF
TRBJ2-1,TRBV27,ASSSSGTGGSYNEQF
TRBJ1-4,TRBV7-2,ASSSLPPGTQEKLF
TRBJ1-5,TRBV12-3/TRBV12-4,ASSSVGGKPQH
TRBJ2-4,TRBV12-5,ASGLWDSLAKNIQY
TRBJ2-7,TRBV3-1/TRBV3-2,ASSRDTLGEQY
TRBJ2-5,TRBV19,ASRQQGEETQY
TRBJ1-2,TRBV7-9,ASSLPRDYGYT
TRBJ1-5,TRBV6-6,ASSWASGNQPQH
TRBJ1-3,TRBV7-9,ASSLTEGAAGNTIY
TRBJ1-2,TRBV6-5,ASSPRGTESGYT
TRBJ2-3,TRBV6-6,ASRTAGTSATQY
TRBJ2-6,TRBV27,ASSSLAGTGANVLT
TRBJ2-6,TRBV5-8,ASHPFRGTGSFSGANVLT
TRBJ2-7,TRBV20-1,SARSFYEQY
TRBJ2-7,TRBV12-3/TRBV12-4,ASSFGGGREQY
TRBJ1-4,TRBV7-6,ASSSSALGAREKLF
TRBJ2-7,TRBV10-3,AISKDRDTYEQY
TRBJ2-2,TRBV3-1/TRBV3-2,ASSQLFAKNTGELF
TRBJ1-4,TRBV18,ASWRDSLDEKLF
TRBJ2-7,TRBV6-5,ASSYSGVPFYEQY
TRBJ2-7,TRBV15,ATSSLGQGVPYEQY
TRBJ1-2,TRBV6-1,ASSEGVGTGSYGYT
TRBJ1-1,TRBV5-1,ASSLASNTEAF
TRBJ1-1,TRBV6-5,ASSYSKGFVTEAF
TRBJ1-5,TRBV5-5,ASTPGGREIQAQH